This TCR beta chain was identified during a study of blood T cell repertoires in COVID-19. This CDR3 spans 14 amino acids. The germline V gene has CDR1 LNHDA and CDR2 SQIVND (reference sequence). J was trimmed by 2 bases and V by 6 bases; bases with no gene match: 2. This clone was seen a single time. The assay was immunoSEQ multiplex PCR, and TCRdb's table has in-frame clones only and misses some. The sample carries 50,000 to 55,000 clones, approximately 84% recorded once. The origin of this receptor is a human donor in a cohort sampled during active COVID-19. The J gene is TRBJ2-1, the V gene TRBV19; 9 bases are shared with TRBD2. Material for sequencing was peripheral blood. The CDR3 spells CASRLAGAYNEQFF. The CDR3, as DNA: TGTGCCAGTAGATTAGCGGGGGCCTACAATGAGCAGTTCTTC.